The rows below give T cell receptor beta chains drawn from one sample of a study of beta chain features in type 1 diabetes. Measured with immunoSEQ multiplex PCR; TCRdb has only the in-frame clones, and not every one. Altogether roughly 250,000 clones are present, 9.6% being singletons, with the ten largest covering just under 0.035%. Sequenced input: naive CD4+ T cells from blood. These receptors originate from a woman aged 18-29 years in good health. The CDR3 runs from the conserved cysteine through the conserved F or W. The order of the fields is J gene, V gene, D gene, clone size, CDR3 protein, CDR3 DNA. D genes are given only for firm matches. Size values are once, few and many counts, or a class for expanded clones, and some rows have none.

>TRBJ2-5|TRBV5-1|NA|few
CASSPPPQGVETQYF
TGCGCCAGTTCCCCCCCGCCGCAAGGGGTGGAGACCCAGTACTTC
>TRBJ1-4|TRBV6-1|NA|few
CASSGTTGEKLFF
TGTGCCAGCTCCGGAACGACGGGGGAAAAACTGTTTTTT
>TRBJ1-5|TRBV18|NA|NA
CASSPDSPNSNQPQHF
TGTGCCAGCTCACCGGACAGTCCTAATAGCAATCAGCCCCAGCATTTT
>TRBJ2-6|TRBV7-9|NA|NA
CASSPSGAGANVLTF
TGTGCCAGCAGCCCCTCCGGAGCTGGGGCCAACGTCCTGACTTTC
>TRBJ2-3|TRBV11-3|TRBD2|NA
CASSFTTSGTFTDTQYF
TGTGCCAGCAGCTTCACGACTAGCGGGACCTTCACAGATACGCAGTATTTT
>TRBJ2-5|TRBV6-1|NA|few
CASSIQPDQETQYF
TGTGCCAGCAGCATACAGCCTGATCAAGAGACCCAGTACTTC
>TRBJ1-4|TRBV30|NA|few
CAWSVGLNNEKLFF
TGTGCCTGGAGTGTGGGACTTAATAATGAAAAACTGTTTTTT
>TRBJ2-1|TRBV9|NA|NA
CASSVGSGSYNEQFF
TGTGCCAGCAGCGTAGGGAGCGGGTCCTACAATGAGCAGTTCTTC
>TRBJ2-7|TRBV29-1|NA|many
CSVERERSYF
TGCAGCGTTGAAAGAGAGAGGTCGTACTTC
>TRBJ1-6|TRBV9|NA|NA
CASSVGGTWDSPLHF
TGTGCCAGCAGCGTAGGCGGGACCTGGGATTCACCCCTCCACTTT
>TRBJ2-7|TRBV9|TRBD1|few
CASSVDIQGAGEQYF
TGTGCCAGCAGCGTCGATATACAGGGGGCCGGCGAGCAGTACTTC
>TRBJ2-5|TRBV15|NA|NA
CATSSGSGQYF
TGTGCCACCAGCTCCGGGTCGGGGCAGTACTTC
>TRBJ2-6|TRBV30|NA|few
CAWTNSGANVLTF
TGTGCCTGGACAAACTCTGGGGCCAACGTCCTGACTTTC
>TRBJ1-2|TRBV6-1|TRBD1|NA
CASALDRAYGYTF
TGTGCCAGCGCGCTCGACAGGGCCTATGGCTACACCTTC
>TRBJ2-7|TRBV9|NA|NA
CASSPHSSYEQYF
TGTGCCAGCAGCCCTCACTCCTCCTACGAGCAGTACTTC
>TRBJ2-2|TRBV9|NA|NA
CASTRVTLNTGELFF
TGTGCCAGCACGAGGGTGACACTCAACACCGGGGAGCTGTTTTTT
>TRBJ1-1|TRBV6-5|NA|few
CASRGGEYTEAFF
TGTGCCAGCCGGGGGGGAGAATACACTGAAGCTTTCTTT
>TRBJ2-7|TRBV7-9|TRBD2|NA
CASSPSSGVGEQYF
TGTGCCAGCAGCCCCTCTAGCGGGGTAGGTGAGCAGTACTTC
>TRBJ1-5|TRBV4-2|NA|few
CASSQERVGSGQPQHF
TGTGCCAGCAGCCAAGAACGAGTCGGATCGGGTCAGCCCCAGCATTTT
>TRBJ1-3|TRBV5-4|NA|NA
CASSLRALGLDGSSGNTIYF
TGTGCCAGCAGCTTGCGGGCTTTGGGGCTCGACGGGAGCTCTGGAAACACCATATATTTT
>TRBJ1-1|TRBV14|TRBD1|NA
CASSQPRTGARTEAFF
TGTGCCAGCAGCCAACCGAGGACAGGCGCCCGCACTGAAGCTTTCTTT
>TRBJ1-4|TRBV5-1|NA|few
CASSRKDMVEKLFF
TGCGCCAGCAGTAGAAAGGACATGGTTGAAAAACTGTTTTTT
>TRBJ2-3|TRBV30|NA|few
CAWSFGTDTQYF
TGTGCCTGGAGTTTCGGCACAGATACGCAGTATTTT
>TRBJ1-1|TRBV7-9|NA|few
CASSPQGIPGAFF
TGTGCCAGCAGCCCCCAGGGAATCCCTGGAGCTTTCTTT
>TRBJ2-1|TRBV23-1|TRBD2|many
CASSSPGGRGNEQFF
TGCGCCAGCAGTTCCCCGGGCGGGAGGGGCAATGAGCAGTTCTTC
>TRBJ2-3|TRBV7-9|NA|few
CASSSRETFTDTQYF
TGTGCCAGCAGCTCACGGGAAACCTTCACAGATACGCAGTATTTT
>TRBJ2-1|TRBV5-1|TRBD2|few
CASSLASGPNNEQFF
TGCGCCAGCAGCTTGGCTAGCGGGCCTAACAATGAGCAGTTCTTC
>TRBJ2-7|TRBV10-3|TRBD1|NA
CAISLTGLSYEQYF
TGTGCCATCAGTTTGACAGGGCTTTCCTACGAGCAGTACTTC
>TRBJ2-2|TRBV18|NA|NA
CASSQSGGSNTGELFF
TGTGCCAGCTCACAAAGCGGCGGGTCGAACACCGGGGAGCTGTTTTTT
>TRBJ2-7|TRBV10-2|TRBD2|NA
CASRAGVEQYF
TGCGCCAGCAGAGCGGGGGTCGAGCAGTACTTC
>TRBJ2-5|TRBV5-4|TRBD1|few
CASSLGYRGEETQYF
TGTGCCAGCAGCTTGGGTTACAGGGGAGAAGAGACCCAGTACTTC
>TRBJ1-2|TRBV2|NA|NA
CASSEVRVDLGSSGLRGYTF
TGTGCCAGCAGTGAAGTGAGGGTGGATTTGGGCAGTTCCGGTTTGAGGGGCTACACCTTC
>TRBJ2-2|TRBV5-1|NA|NA
CASSLARSAQTGELFF
TGCGCCAGCAGCTTGGCCCGGTCAGCACAGACCGGGGAGCTGTTTTTT
>TRBJ2-1|TRBV5-1|NA|few
CASSLTEKRDNEQFF
TGCGCCAGCAGCTTGACGGAGAAGAGGGACAATGAGCAGTTCTTC